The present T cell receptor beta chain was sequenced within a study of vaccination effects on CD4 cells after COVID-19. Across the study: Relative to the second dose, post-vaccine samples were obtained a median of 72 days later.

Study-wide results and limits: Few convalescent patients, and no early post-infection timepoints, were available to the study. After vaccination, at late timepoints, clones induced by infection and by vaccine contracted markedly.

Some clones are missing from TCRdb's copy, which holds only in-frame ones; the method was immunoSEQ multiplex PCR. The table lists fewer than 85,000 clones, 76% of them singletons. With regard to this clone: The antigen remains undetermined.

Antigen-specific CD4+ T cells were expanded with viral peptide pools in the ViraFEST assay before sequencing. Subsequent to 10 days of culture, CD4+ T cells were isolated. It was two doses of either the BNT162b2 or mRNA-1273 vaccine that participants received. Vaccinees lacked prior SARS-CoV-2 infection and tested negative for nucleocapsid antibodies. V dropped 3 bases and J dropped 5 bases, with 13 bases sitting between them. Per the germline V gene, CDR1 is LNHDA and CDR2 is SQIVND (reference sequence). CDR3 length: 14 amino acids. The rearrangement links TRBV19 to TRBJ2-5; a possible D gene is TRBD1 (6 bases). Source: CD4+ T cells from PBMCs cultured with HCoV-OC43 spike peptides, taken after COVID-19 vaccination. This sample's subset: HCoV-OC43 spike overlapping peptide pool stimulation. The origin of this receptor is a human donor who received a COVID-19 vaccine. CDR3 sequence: CASSMVQGWETQYF. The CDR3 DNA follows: TGTGCCAGTAGTATGGTACAGGGATGGGAGACCCAGTACTTC.